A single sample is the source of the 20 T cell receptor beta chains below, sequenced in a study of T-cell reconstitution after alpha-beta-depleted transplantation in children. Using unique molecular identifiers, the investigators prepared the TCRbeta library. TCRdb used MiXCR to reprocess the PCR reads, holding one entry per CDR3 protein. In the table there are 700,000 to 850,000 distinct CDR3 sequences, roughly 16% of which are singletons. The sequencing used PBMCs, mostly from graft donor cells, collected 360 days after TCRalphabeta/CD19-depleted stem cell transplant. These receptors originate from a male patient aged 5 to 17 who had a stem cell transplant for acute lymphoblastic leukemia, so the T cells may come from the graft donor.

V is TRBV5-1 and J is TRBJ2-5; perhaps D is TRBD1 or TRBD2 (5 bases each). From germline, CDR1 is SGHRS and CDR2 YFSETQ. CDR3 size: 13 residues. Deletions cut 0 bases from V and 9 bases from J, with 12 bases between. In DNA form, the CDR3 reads TGCGCCAGCAGCTTGGTTGAAATGGGGGCCCAGTACTTC. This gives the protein CASSLVEMGAQYF.

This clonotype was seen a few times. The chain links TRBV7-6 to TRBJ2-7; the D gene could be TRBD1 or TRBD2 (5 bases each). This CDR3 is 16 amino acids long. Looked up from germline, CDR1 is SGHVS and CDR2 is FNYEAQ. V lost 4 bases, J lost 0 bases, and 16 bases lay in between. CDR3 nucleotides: TGTGCCAGCAGCTGGGACCCAGGGTCCCCCTCCTACGAGCAGTACTTC. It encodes CASSWDPGSPSYEQYF.

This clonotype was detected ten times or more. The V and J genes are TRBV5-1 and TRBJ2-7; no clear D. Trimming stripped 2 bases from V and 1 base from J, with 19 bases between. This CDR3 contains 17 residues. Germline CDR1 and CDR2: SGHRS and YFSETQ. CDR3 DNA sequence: TGCGCCAGCAGCTTTTCGGCACAGTTTTTCTCATCCTACGAGCAGTACTTC. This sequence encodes CASSFSAQFFSSYEQYF.

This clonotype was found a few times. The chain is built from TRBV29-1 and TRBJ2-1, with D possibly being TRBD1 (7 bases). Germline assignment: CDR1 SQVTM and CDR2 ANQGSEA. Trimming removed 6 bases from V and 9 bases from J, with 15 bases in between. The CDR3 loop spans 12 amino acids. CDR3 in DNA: TGCAGCGTCGGGGGACAGAGGGGTGAGCAGTTCTTC. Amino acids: CSVGGQRGEQFF.

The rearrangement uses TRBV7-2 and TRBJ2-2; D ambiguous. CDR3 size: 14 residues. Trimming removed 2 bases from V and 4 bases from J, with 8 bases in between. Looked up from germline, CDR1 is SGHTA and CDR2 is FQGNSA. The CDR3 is CASSLWTLTGELFF. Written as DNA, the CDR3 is TGTGCCAGCAGCTTATGGACCCTCACCGGGGAGCTGTTTTTT.

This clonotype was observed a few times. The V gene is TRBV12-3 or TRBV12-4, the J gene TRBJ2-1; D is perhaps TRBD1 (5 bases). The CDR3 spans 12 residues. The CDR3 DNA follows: TGTTCGAGCTCAGGGTTCTACAATGAGCAGTTCTTC. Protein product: CSSSGFYNEQFF.

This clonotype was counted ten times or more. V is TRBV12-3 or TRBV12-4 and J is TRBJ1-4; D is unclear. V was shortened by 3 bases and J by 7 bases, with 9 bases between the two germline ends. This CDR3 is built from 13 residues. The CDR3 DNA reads TGTGCCAGCAGTTTCCGTCAGCTTGAAAAACTGTTTTTT. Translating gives CASSFRQLEKLFF.

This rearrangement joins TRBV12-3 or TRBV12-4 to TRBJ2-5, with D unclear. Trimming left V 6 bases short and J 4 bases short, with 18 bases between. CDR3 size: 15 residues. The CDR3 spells CASSGVPGFGETQYF. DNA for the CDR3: TGTGCCAGCAGCGGCGTTCCGGGTTTCGGAGAGACCCAGTACTTC.

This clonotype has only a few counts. The CDR3 DNA follows: TGCGCCAGCAGCTTGGCCGAGGTCCCTGAAGCTTTCTTT. This sequence encodes CASSLAEVPEAFF. The chain uses TRBV5-1 and TRBJ1-1; D remains unclear. The V gene's germline CDR1 is SGHRS and CDR2 YFSETQ. The CDR3 runs 13 residues. V lost 0 bases, J lost 6 bases, and 9 bases lay in between.

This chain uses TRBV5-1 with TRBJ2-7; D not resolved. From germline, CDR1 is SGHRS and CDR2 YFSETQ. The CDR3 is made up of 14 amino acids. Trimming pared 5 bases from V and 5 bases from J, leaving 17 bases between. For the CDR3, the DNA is TGCGCCAGCAGTCTCGGGCTAGGTCCCCACGAGCAGTACTTC. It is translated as CASSLGLGPHEQYF.

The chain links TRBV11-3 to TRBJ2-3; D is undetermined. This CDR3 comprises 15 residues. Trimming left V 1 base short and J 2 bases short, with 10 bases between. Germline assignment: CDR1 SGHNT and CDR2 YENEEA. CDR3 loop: CASSLGVVDTDTQYF. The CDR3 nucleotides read TGTGCCAGCAGCTTAGGGGTTGTGGACACAGATACGCAGTATTTT.

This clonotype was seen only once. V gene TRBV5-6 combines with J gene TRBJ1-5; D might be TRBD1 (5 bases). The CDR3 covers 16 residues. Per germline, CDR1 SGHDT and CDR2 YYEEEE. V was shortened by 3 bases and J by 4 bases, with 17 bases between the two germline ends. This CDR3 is CASSSRLGRMNQPQHF. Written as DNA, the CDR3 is TGTGCCAGCAGCTCTAGGTTGGGGCGGATGAATCAGCCCCAGCATTTT.

The CDR3 DNA reads as TGTGCCAGCAGCTTAGAACTAGCGGCTCCCTACAATGAGCAGTTCTTC. Amino acid sequence: CASSLELAAPYNEQFF. The chain has TRBV11-2 and TRBJ2-1; 8 bases fit TRBD2. V shed 0 bases and J 2 bases; nucleotides not matched to a gene: 3. This CDR3 contains 16 residues. In germline, CDR1 is SGHAT, CDR2 FQNNGV.

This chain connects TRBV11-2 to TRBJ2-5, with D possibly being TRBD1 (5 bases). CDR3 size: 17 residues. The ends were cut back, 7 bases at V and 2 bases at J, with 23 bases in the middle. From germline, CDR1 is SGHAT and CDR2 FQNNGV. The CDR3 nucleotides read TGTGCCAGCACCAATTACGTATTGGCAGGGCCACAAGAGACCCAGTACTTC. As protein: CASTNYVLAGPQETQYF.

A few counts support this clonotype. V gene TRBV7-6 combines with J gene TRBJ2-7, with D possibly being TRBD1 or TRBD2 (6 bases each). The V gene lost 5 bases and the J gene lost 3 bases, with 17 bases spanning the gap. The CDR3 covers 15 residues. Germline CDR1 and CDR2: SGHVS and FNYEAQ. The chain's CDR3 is CASSPTGGGGYEQYF. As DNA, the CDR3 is TGTGCCAGCAGCCCAACGGGCGGAGGGGGCTACGAGCAGTACTTC.

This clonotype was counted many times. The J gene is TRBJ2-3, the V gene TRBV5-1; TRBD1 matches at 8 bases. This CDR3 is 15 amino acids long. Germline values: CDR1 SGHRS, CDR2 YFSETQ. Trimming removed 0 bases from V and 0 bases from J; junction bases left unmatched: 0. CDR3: CASSLGDRSTDTQYF. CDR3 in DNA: TGCGCCAGCAGCTTGGGGGACAGGAGCACAGATACGCAGTATTTT.

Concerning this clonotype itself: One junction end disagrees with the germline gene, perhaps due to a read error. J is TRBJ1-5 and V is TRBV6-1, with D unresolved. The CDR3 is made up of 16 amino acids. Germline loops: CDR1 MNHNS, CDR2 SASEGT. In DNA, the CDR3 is TGTGCCACCAGTCCTTCGGGGTGGGGAGGTAATCAGCCCCAGCATTTT. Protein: CATSPSGWGGNQPQHF.

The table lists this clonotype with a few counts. CDR3 nucleotides: TGTGCCAGCAGCTCGACTTTACCTGGGGGAACTGAAGCTTTCTTT. Amino acid sequence: CASSSTLPGGTEAFF. The chain recombines TRBV7-9 with TRBJ1-1; D perhaps matches TRBD1 (5 bases). Trimming took 4 bases from V and 5 from J, leaving 17 bases between them. There are 15 residues in the CDR3. Germline CDR1 SEHNR, CDR2 FQNEAQ (reference sequence).

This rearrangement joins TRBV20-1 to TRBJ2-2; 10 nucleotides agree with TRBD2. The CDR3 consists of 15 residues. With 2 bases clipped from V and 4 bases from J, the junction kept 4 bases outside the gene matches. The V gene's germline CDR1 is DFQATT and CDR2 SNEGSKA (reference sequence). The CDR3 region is CSARPGTSVTGELFF. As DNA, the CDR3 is TGCAGTGCTAGACCCGGGACTAGCGTCACCGGGGAGCTGTTTTTT.

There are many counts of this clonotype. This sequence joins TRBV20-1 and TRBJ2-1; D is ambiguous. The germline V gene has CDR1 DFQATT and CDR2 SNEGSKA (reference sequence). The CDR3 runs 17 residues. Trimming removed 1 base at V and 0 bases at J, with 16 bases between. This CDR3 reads CSARVPRWASSYNEQFF. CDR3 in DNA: TGCAGTGCTAGAGTGCCTAGGTGGGCTAGCTCCTACAATGAGCAGTTCTTC.